These T cell receptor beta chains were read from a single sample in a study of blood T cells in healthy people across ages. MiXCR, applied by TCRdb to the 5' RACE reads, yields one record per CDR3 protein. The sample lists over 1,300,000 distinct CDR3 sequences; approximately 59% were seen once. Sample: blood. All receptors derive from a young man in good health. The CDR3 runs from the conserved cysteine through the conserved F or W. The order of the fields is V gene, D gene, J gene, clone size, CDR3 DNA, CDR3 protein. A D gene is named only where the DNA matches it firmly. Clone size is given for some rows only: seen once, a few or many times, or a class if the clone is expanded.

V: TRBV4-1; D: TRBD2; J: TRBJ2-3; size: NA; DNA: TGCGCCAGCAGCCAGGCCTTAGCGGGAGCCCACTTAGATACGCAGTATTTT; CDR3: CASSQALAGAHLDTQYF
V: TRBV27; D: NA; J: TRBJ2-7; size: NA; DNA: TGTGCCAGCGCCCTCCCGGGACCGGGTATTCACGAGCAGTACTTC; CDR3: CASALPGPGIHEQYF
V: TRBV27; D: TRBD2; J: TRBJ2-5; size: few; DNA: TGTGCCAGCAGTTTTTCGACTAGCGGCGAGACCCAGTACTTC; CDR3: CASSFSTSGETQYF
V: TRBV18; D: NA; J: TRBJ2-1; size: NA; DNA: TGTGCCAGCTCTTCGACTAGGGGGGTGCCTGAGCAGTTCTTC; CDR3: CASSSTRGVPEQFF
V: TRBV14; D: NA; J: TRBJ1-1; size: NA; DNA: TGTGCCAGCAGCCTGCAGCGGACCAGGGCGAACACTGAAGCTTTCTTT; CDR3: CASSLQRTRANTEAFF
V: TRBV7-9; D: NA; J: TRBJ2-6; size: NA; DNA: TGTGCCAGCAGCTTAGCCCGGGGGAGGGCCAACGTCCTGACTTTC; CDR3: CASSLARGRANVLTF
V: TRBV12-3/TRBV12-4; D: NA; J: TRBJ1-5; size: NA; DNA: TGTGCCAGCAGGCCCCCGGGACGCAATCAGCCCCAGCATTTT; CDR3: CASRPPGRNQPQHF
V: TRBV20-1; D: TRBD1; J: TRBJ1-2; size: NA; DNA: TGCAGTGCTAGAGTTAACCCGGGACAGGGGTATGGCTACACCTTC; CDR3: CSARVNPGQGYGYTF
V: TRBV20-1; D: TRBD1; J: TRBJ2-5; size: few; DNA: TGCAGTGCTATGGGCAGGGGGGAGACCCAGTACTTC; CDR3: CSAMGRGETQYF
V: TRBV28; D: NA; J: TRBJ2-4; size: NA; DNA: TGTGCCAGCAGTTACCGGACCATAATAAGCAAAAACATTCAGTACTTC; CDR3: CASSYRTIISKNIQYF
V: TRBV12-3/TRBV12-4; D: NA; J: TRBJ1-1; size: NA; DNA: TGTGCCAGCAGTTTAGCCTCGCTAGACACTGAAGCTTTCTTT; CDR3: CASSLASLDTEAFF
V: TRBV7-8; D: NA; J: TRBJ1-5; size: NA; DNA: TGTGCCAGCAGCTTACTGGGCAGGGCTTCTCAGCCCCAGCATTTT; CDR3: CASSLLGRASQPQHF
V: TRBV7-9; D: NA; J: TRBJ2-7; size: NA; DNA: TGTGCCAGCAGTAGCAGGGAATACGAGCAGTACTTC; CDR3: CASSSREYEQYF
V: TRBV5-5; D: NA; J: TRBJ1-5; size: NA; DNA: TGTGCCAGCAGCTTGGGGGACACACCGCAACCGCCCCAGCATTTT; CDR3: CASSLGDTPQPPQHF
V: TRBV27; D: NA; J: TRBJ2-1; size: few; DNA: TGTGCCAGCAACCTTGCTAGGGGGGGCTCCTACAATGAGCAGTTCTTC; CDR3: CASNLARGGSYNEQFF
V: TRBV14; D: TRBD1; J: TRBJ2-7; size: few; DNA: TGTGCCAGCAGCCCTGGGACAGGGAAAAACGAGCAGTACTTC; CDR3: CASSPGTGKNEQYF
V: TRBV13; D: NA; J: TRBJ1-5; size: many; DNA: TGTGCCAGCAGCCGGGGCAATCAGCCCCAGCATTTT; CDR3: CASSRGNQPQHF
V: TRBV20-1; D: TRBD1; J: TRBJ2-1; size: once; DNA: TGCAGTGCTAGGGCCCCGGGACAGACCTACAATGAGCAGTTCTTC; CDR3: CSARAPGQTYNEQFF
V: TRBV6-2/TRBV6-3; D: TRBD2; J: TRBJ2-1; size: NA; DNA: TGTGCCAGCAGTTACTCAGCGGGAGGCTTTCAGACGGGTGAGCAGTTCTTC; CDR3: CASSYSAGGFQTGEQFF
V: TRBV7-9; D: NA; J: TRBJ2-5; size: NA; DNA: TGTGCCAGCAGCTTAGTTGGGGTCAGGGAGACGGCCCAGTACTTC; CDR3: CASSLVGVRETAQYF
V: TRBV6-4; D: TRBD1; J: TRBJ2-1; size: NA; DNA: TGTGCCAGCAGCCGGGACAGGGGGTCGGGGTACCTGAGCTCCTACAATGAGCAGTTCTTC; CDR3: CASSRDRGSGYLSSYNEQFF
V: TRBV10-1; D: NA; J: TRBJ2-1; size: NA; DNA: TGCGCCAGCAGTGAGTCGACAGTCGGGGAGGTGCGGCAGTTCTTC; CDR3: CASSESTVGEVRQFF
V: TRBV28; D: TRBD1; J: TRBJ2-7; size: NA; DNA: TGTGCCAGCAGTTTGACCGGGACAGATTACGAGCAGTACTTC; CDR3: CASSLTGTDYEQYF
V: TRBV6-9; D: TRBD1; J: TRBJ2-5; size: NA; DNA: TGTGCCAGCAGACAACGACAGGGCTGGGAGCAGTACTTC; CDR3: CASRQRQGWEQYF
V: TRBV10-1; D: TRBD1; J: TRBJ2-1; size: NA; DNA: TGCGCCAGCAGTGCTCCGGACAGGGATGAGCGGTTCTTC; CDR3: CASSAPDRDERFF
V: TRBV7-2; D: NA; J: TRBJ2-3; size: few; DNA: TGTGCCAGCAGCTTTAGGCCCCGCACAGATACGCAGTATTTT; CDR3: CASSFRPRTDTQYF
V: TRBV7-2; D: NA; J: TRBJ2-2; size: many; DNA: TGTGCCAGCAGCTTAGCGGGGGGCTTGAACACCGGGGAGCTGTTTTTT; CDR3: CASSLAGGLNTGELFF
V: TRBV28; D: NA; J: TRBJ1-2; size: NA; DNA: TGTGCCAGCAGTCGGACTGGAAATAACTATGGCTACACCTTC; CDR3: CASSRTGNNYGYTF
V: TRBV11-2; D: NA; J: TRBJ2-3; size: NA; DNA: TGTGCCAGCAGCTTAGTGGGGGCGGGGCCTGTCCCAGATACGCAGTATTTT; CDR3: CASSLVGAGPVPDTQYF
V: TRBV2; D: NA; J: TRBJ1-5; size: NA; DNA: TGTGCCAGCAGTGATAGGGGGATGGGCAATCAGCCCCAGCATTTT; CDR3: CASSDRGMGNQPQHF
V: TRBV20-1; D: NA; J: TRBJ2-7; size: NA; DNA: TGCAGTGCTACGGGGCGAGGGAGCACCTACGAGCAGTACTTC; CDR3: CSATGRGSTYEQYF
V: TRBV7-9; D: NA; J: TRBJ2-6; size: NA; DNA: TGTGCCAGCAGCTTAGCGGCGCCTGGGGCCAACGTCCTGACTTTC; CDR3: CASSLAAPGANVLTF
V: TRBV29-1; D: NA; J: TRBJ2-5; size: NA; DNA: TGCAGCGTTGGTATGCGGCAGATAGAGACCCAGTACTTC; CDR3: CSVGMRQIETQYF
V: TRBV10-3; D: TRBD2; J: TRBJ2-1; size: few; DNA: TGTGCCACCGGGACTAGCGGATTCTACAATGAGCAGTTCTTC; CDR3: CATGTSGFYNEQFF
V: TRBV7-2; D: TRBD2; J: TRBJ2-3; size: medium-sized; DNA: TGTGCCAGCAGCTCCCCCGGCGGGGGATTTGTAGATACGCAGTATTTT; CDR3: CASSSPGGGFVDTQYF
V: TRBV6-1; D: NA; J: TRBJ1-4; size: NA; DNA: TGTGCCAGCACGCGTGGCGGCAGGGATAGGGAAAAACTGTTTTTT; CDR3: CASTRGGRDREKLFF
V: TRBV27; D: TRBD1; J: TRBJ2-5; size: few; DNA: TGTGCCAGCAGTTCGGAGAACAGGGGGAAAGAGACCCAGTACTTC; CDR3: CASSSENRGKETQYF
V: TRBV4-1; D: NA; J: TRBJ2-5; size: NA; DNA: TGCGCCAGCAGCCACCAGGCTGGGGAGCAGTACTTC; CDR3: CASSHQAGEQYF
V: TRBV12-3/TRBV12-4; D: NA; J: TRBJ1-1; size: NA; DNA: TGTGCCAGCAGTTTAGGGGGGGAGGGACCAGGGACGGAAGCTTTCTTT; CDR3: CASSLGGEGPGTEAFF
V: TRBV5-1; D: TRBD2; J: TRBJ2-7; size: few; DNA: TGCGCCAGCAGCGAGGCTAGCGGGAGGCACCTCTACGAGCAGTACTTC; CDR3: CASSEASGRHLYEQYF
V: TRBV12-3/TRBV12-4; D: TRBD1; J: TRBJ1-2; size: NA; DNA: TGTGCCAGCAGTACCGCCGGGACAGCCTATGGCTACACCTTC; CDR3: CASSTAGTAYGYTF
V: TRBV7-9; D: TRBD1; J: TRBJ1-2; size: NA; DNA: TGTGCCAGCAGGAACATACAGGGGCAACACGACAATTATGGCTACACCTTC; CDR3: CASRNIQGQHDNYGYTF
V: TRBV20-1; D: NA; J: TRBJ2-3; size: few; DNA: TGCAGTTCCCAGGGTCTACCAGTGGGAGATACGCAGTATTTT; CDR3: CSSQGLPVGDTQYF
V: TRBV6-5; D: NA; J: TRBJ2-5; size: NA; DNA: TGTGCCAGCTTCGGGGCTCTTCAAGAGACCCAGTACTTC; CDR3: CASFGALQETQYF
V: TRBV29-1; D: NA; J: TRBJ2-1; size: few; DNA: TGCAGCGTTGAATTAGCCAACCAACACAATGAGCAGTTCTTC; CDR3: CSVELANQHNEQFF
V: TRBV25-1; D: NA; J: TRBJ2-7; size: NA; DNA: TGTGCCAGTCAAGGAGGAACCTCCTACGAGCGGTACTTC; CDR3: CASQGGTSYERYF
V: TRBV7-2; D: NA; J: TRBJ1-4; size: NA; DNA: TGTGCCAGCAGCTTAGTCCCCGTTGAAAAACTGTTTTTT; CDR3: CASSLVPVEKLFF
V: TRBV29-1; D: NA; J: TRBJ1-1; size: NA; DNA: TGCAGCGTCGCCGACACCCTCGAGCGCGCTTTCTTT; CDR3: CSVADTLERAFF
V: TRBV2; D: NA; J: TRBJ2-1; size: few; DNA: TGTGCCAGCAGTGAAAGGGTAGGGGCCTACAATGAGCAGTTCTTC; CDR3: CASSERVGAYNEQFF
V: TRBV27; D: NA; J: TRBJ2-7; size: NA; DNA: TGTGCCAGCAGTAGTATAGGCCTACCCAGCTCCTACGAGCAGTACTTC; CDR3: CASSSIGLPSSYEQYF
V: TRBV20-1; D: TRBD1; J: TRBJ2-7; size: NA; DNA: TGCAGTGCTAGAGACCCCGGGACAGACTACCTCTACGAGCAGTACTTC; CDR3: CSARDPGTDYLYEQYF
V: TRBV4-1; D: NA; J: TRBJ2-1; size: few; DNA: TGCGCCAGCAGCTTCCGAACGGGCTCTGAGCAGTTCTTC; CDR3: CASSFRTGSEQFF
V: TRBV21-1; D: NA; J: TRBJ2-7; size: NA; DNA: TGTGCCACCGACGGGGCCCCTGGCTACGAGCAGTACTTC; CDR3: CATDGAPGYEQYF
V: TRBV5-1; D: TRBD1; J: TRBJ1-2; size: NA; DNA: TGCGCCAGCAGCTTGGCAGCGGACAGGGGCGCTGGCTACACCTTC; CDR3: CASSLAADRGAGYTF
V: TRBV7-9; D: TRBD2; J: TRBJ2-1; size: NA; DNA: TGTGCCAGCAGCTTAGGCTCGGGACTAGCGACCACCAGCTGCAATGAGCAGTTCTTC; CDR3: CASSLGSGLATTSCNEQFF
V: TRBV28; D: NA; J: TRBJ2-5; size: few; DNA: TGTGCCAGCAGTTTAACGTGGAGGGAGACCCAGTACTTC; CDR3: CASSLTWRETQYF
V: TRBV20-1; D: NA; J: TRBJ2-7; size: few; DNA: TGCAGTGCTACATCGGGGGACTCCGCCTACGAGCAGTACTTC; CDR3: CSATSGDSAYEQYF
V: TRBV25-1; D: TRBD1; J: TRBJ2-7; size: NA; DNA: TGTGCCAGCAGTGAGAGAGGGGGACAGGGGTCCTACGAGCAGTACTTC; CDR3: CASSERGGQGSYEQYF